Sequencing of this TCR beta chain was carried out in a study of T cell responses to AZD1222 COVID-19 vaccine (dated by TCRdb to the early 2020s). Background on the whole study: AZD1222 recipients given second doses at about 4 weeks or at about 12 weeks were pooled, since spike-specific TCR depth and breadth were not found to differ between the two schedules. Trial participants were enrolled by age into 18-55, 56-69 and 70-plus year subgroups, with about 150, 27 and 61 TCR-sequenced participants respectively. A total of under 250 trial participants underwent TCR sequencing, of whom about 200 had received two doses of AZD1222 and 26 had received two doses of the MenACWY control vaccine.

Overall results and qualifications from the work: Reportedly, close to half of the unique spike-specific TCRs recognized epitopes lying outside the regions that are mutated in the B.1.351 and B.1.1.7 variants. Most participants were white British and females outnumbered males, and the authors suggested that clonal diversity may have been underestimated. Because no day 14 peak-response samples were available, the repertoires could be characterized only after the peak T cell response. Only five or six AZD1222 recipients were SARS-CoV-2 seropositive at baseline, limiting conclusions about previously exposed vaccinees. After two AZD1222 doses, both the breadth and the depth of spike-specific TCRs were significantly higher than at day 0 and than in MenACWY recipients. The vaccine-associated CD4 TCRs covered the entire spike protein, and the dominant responses fell in regions 160-218 and 743-854. The 56-69-year group was small, and its depth increase did not reach significance, likely because of low power.

Of note for this clone: Its antigen target is currently unknown. No quality values exist for individual bases; no much larger clone is one base distant.

The CDR3 regions of human TCRbeta chains were analyzed by immunosequencing. For the original study's pipeline: TCRs in the repertoires were matched against a reference library of SARS-CoV-2-specific TCRs that had been generated with the MIRA antigen-specificity platform. Breadth was defined as the fraction of unique TCRs that were SARS-CoV-2-associated, and depth was defined as the fraction of total T cells that were SARS-CoV-2-associated. Using the MIRA data, each spike-specific TCR was assigned both to the spike region to which the TCR was reactive and to a CD4 or CD8 class. Log10-transformed breadth and depth values were compared by one-way ANOVA with Sidak's multiple comparisons tests. The clones in this table, taken by TCRdb from immuneACCESS, are in-frame only. Not every clone is retained; where verified, under half of the shortfall comes from an unresolved V gene, and the cause of the rest is unknown. That table gives V, J and clone size, and the DNA gave D and trimming. Within this sample are 150,000 to 200,000 clones, with 94% of them counted one time only. 7.5% to 9.5% of the sample goes to the ten largest clones.

Sample time point, as interpreted from the label and publication: baseline before first vaccination. Vaccinee samples came from UK trials COV001 and COV002, including a single-blind randomized controlled phase 2/3 trial of AZD1222 (ChAdOx1 nCoV-19) in healthy adults. Trial participant PBMC samples were collected at day 0 and day 28 after the second dose for TCRbeta chain sequencing. V loses 4 bases, J loses 7 bases, and the germline ends lie 14 bases apart. From the cysteine up to the phenylalanine, the CDR3 has a length of 14 residues. Only the CDR3 part of the read is kept: 42 bases, read in frame from the first base. CDR1 GTSNPN and CDR2 SVGIG are derived from the germline V gene (reference sequence).

This specimen consisted of peripheral blood, obtained on day 0 of AZD1222 vaccination. This chain joins TRBV30 to TRBJ1-6, with the D gene call left open. The source of this sequence is an adult in good health. The DNA sequence is given as TGTGCCTGGAATTCCGTCAGTAGGAATTCACCCCTCCACTTT. Its protein reads: CAWNSVSRNSPLHF.